Listed below are T cell receptor beta chains from one sample, sequenced in a study of blood T cells in healthy people across ages. One entry per CDR3 protein results from TCRdb running MiXCR on the 5' RACE reads. This sample has under 1,000,000 distinct CDR3 sequences; about half occur once, and the top ten carry about a sixth. What was sequenced was blood. The receptors come from a man at least 80 years old in good health. Each CDR3 is given with its conserved first and last residue. Each record gives: V gene, CDR3 length, clone size, D gene, J gene, CDR3 protein, CDR3 DNA. A D gene is named only where the DNA matches it firmly. A clone size is listed for some rows: how often the clone was seen (once, few, many), or a class if it is expanded.

TRBV20-1	11	many	NA	TRBJ2-1	CSAMKWGEQFF	TGCAGTGCTATGAAATGGGGTGAACAGTTCTTC
TRBV7-2	10	NA	NA	TRBJ1-1	CASGYKEAFF	TGTGCCAGCGGATATAAGGAAGCTTTCTTT
TRBV7-9	16	NA	NA	TRBJ2-7	CASSLYRRSSYNEQYF	TGTGCCAGCAGCTTGTACAGGCGCAGCTCCTACAATGAGCAGTACTTC
TRBV6-2/TRBV6-3	17	few	TRBD1	TRBJ2-4	CASSLETLYRGPREQYF	TGTGCCAGCAGCCTTGAAACGCTCTACAGGGGGCCTCGAGAGCAGTACTTC
TRBV5-5	14	NA	TRBD1	TRBJ1-2	CASSPDRVWRGYTF	TGTGCCAGCAGCCCGGACAGGGTTTGGAGAGGATACACCTTC
TRBV5-5	13	NA	NA	TRBJ2-5	CASSSTLGGTQYF	TGTGCCAGCAGCTCGACTCTTGGGGGGACCCAGTACTTC
TRBV29-1	15	many	NA	TRBJ2-7	CSVEDLNSGADEQYF	TGCAGCGTTGAAGATCTTAATAGTGGAGCGGACGAGCAGTACTTC
TRBV5-1	14	few	NA	TRBJ2-7	CASSLSAESYEQYF	TGCGCCAGCAGCTTGTCCGCGGAGTCCTACGAGCAGTACTTC
TRBV4-1	16	NA	TRBD1	TRBJ1-2	CASSQVGTESYYGYTF	TGCGCCAGCAGCCAAGTCGGGACAGAGTCCTACTATGGCTACACCTTC
TRBV4-2	16	few	TRBD2	TRBJ2-5	CASSQEPPGLVETQYF	TGTGCCAGCAGCCAAGAGCCCCCGGGACTAGTCGAGACCCAGTACTTC
TRBV28	15	many	TRBD1	TRBJ2-7	CASLPGGQGSYEQYF	TGTGCCAGCCTGCCGGGGGGACAGGGGTCCTACGAGCAGTACTTC
TRBV10-3	13	few	NA	TRBJ2-7	CAISMTSLYEQYF	TGTGCCATCAGTATGACTAGTCTCTACGAGCAGTACTTC
TRBV4-1	12	NA	NA	TRBJ2-5	CVSSQDGDGRYF	TGCGTCAGCAGCCAAGATGGGGACGGACGGTACTTC
TRBV29-1	15	many	TRBD1	TRBJ1-2	CSVEGGDRGSYGYTF	TGCAGCGTTGAGGGCGGAGACAGGGGTAGCTATGGCTACACCTTC
TRBV15	15	few	NA	TRBJ1-4	CATSRDQQASEKLFF	TGTGCCACCAGCAGAGATCAGCAGGCCTCCGAAAAACTGTTTTTT
TRBV12-3/TRBV12-4	12	NA	NA	TRBJ1-6	CASSLDNSPPHF	TGTGCCAGCAGTTTAGATAATTCACCCCCCCACTTT
TRBV20-1	12	NA	NA	TRBJ2-7	CSANPTGKEQYF	TGCAGTGCTAATCCCACCGGGAAGGAGCAGTACTTC
TRBV24-1	13	NA	NA	TRBJ2-5	CATSWSGEETQYF	TGTGCCACCAGCTGGTCGGGCGAAGAGACCCAGTACTTC
TRBV3-1	17	NA	NA	TRBJ1-6	CASSQDRRGTQNSPLHF	TGTGCCAGCAGCCAAGATCGCAGGGGCACACAAAATTCACCCCTCCACTTT
TRBV27	15	few	NA	TRBJ2-7	CASSLFSRSSYEQYF	TGTGCCAGCAGTTTATTCAGCAGAAGCTCCTACGAGCAGTACTTC
TRBV20-1	15	NA	NA	TRBJ2-1	CSARDGGSYYNEQFF	TGCAGTGCTAGAGACGGAGGGAGCTACTACAATGAGCAGTTCTTC
TRBV20-1	16	NA	TRBD2	TRBJ2-1	CSARGSASGRMYEQFF	TGCAGTGCTAGAGGGTCCGCTAGCGGGAGAATGTATGAGCAGTTCTTC
TRBV29-1	14	few	TRBD1	TRBJ1-5	CSVGDDRAGQPQHF	TGCAGCGTTGGGGATGACAGGGCCGGTCAGCCCCAGCATTTT
TRBV4-2	14	NA	NA	TRBJ1-2	CASSRRGAYYGYTF	TGTGCCAGCAGCCGACGGGGGGCCTACTATGGCTACACCTTC
TRBV3-1	19	many	TRBD2	TRBJ2-7	CASSLERTSGARVSYEQYF	TGTGCCAGCAGCCTAGAAAGGACTAGCGGGGCTCGAGTCTCCTACGAGCAGTACTTC
TRBV20-1	15	few	TRBD1	TRBJ2-5	CSAKGNRGNYNEQYF	TGCAGTGCTAAGGGGAACAGGGGTAATTACAATGAGCAGTACTTC